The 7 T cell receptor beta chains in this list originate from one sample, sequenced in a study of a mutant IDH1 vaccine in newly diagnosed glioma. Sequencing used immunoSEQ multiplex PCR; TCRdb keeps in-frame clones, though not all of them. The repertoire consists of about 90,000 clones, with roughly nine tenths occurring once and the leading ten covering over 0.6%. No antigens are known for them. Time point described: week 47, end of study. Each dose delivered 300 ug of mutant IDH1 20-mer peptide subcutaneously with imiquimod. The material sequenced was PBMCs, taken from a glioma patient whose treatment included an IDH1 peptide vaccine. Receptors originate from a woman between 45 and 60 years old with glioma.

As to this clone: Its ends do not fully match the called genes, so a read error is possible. The CDR3 spells CASSLGTGKETQYF. The CDR3 DNA reads as TGTGCTAGCAGCCTAGGGACAGGGAAAGAGACCCAGTACTTC. The chain links TRBV7-7 to TRBJ2-5; the match to TRBD1 covers 9 bases. Germline lookup yields CDR1 SSHAT and CDR2 FNYEAQ (reference sequence). The CDR3 is 14 amino acids.

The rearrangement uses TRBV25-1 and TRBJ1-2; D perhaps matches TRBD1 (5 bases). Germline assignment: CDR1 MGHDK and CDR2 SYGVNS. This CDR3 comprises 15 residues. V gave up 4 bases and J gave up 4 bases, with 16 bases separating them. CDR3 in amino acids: CASSGPQAGGYGYTF. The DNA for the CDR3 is TGTGCCAGCAGTGGGCCCCAAGCTGGGGGCTATGGCTACACCTTC.

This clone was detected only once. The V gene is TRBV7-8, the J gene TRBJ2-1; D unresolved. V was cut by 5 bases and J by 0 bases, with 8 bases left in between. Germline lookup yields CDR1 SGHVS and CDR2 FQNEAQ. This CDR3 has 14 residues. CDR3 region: CASSKGLSYNEQFF. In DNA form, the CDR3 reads TGTGCCAGCAGCAAGGGCCTCTCCTACAATGAGCAGTTCTTC.

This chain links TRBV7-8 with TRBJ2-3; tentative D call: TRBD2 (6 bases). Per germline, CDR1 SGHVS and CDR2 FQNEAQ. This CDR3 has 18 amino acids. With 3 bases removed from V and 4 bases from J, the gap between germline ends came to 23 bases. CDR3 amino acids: CASSFGSGLYKVSDTQYF. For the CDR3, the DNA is TGTGCCAGCAGCTTCGGAAGCGGGCTATACAAGGTCTCAGATACGCAGTATTTT.

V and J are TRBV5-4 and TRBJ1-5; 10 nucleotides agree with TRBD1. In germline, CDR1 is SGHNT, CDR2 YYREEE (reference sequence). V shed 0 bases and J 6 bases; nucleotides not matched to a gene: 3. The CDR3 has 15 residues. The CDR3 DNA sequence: TGTGCCAGCAGCTTGGGTTGGACAGGGGGTCAGCCCCAGCATTTT. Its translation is CASSLGWTGGQPQHF.

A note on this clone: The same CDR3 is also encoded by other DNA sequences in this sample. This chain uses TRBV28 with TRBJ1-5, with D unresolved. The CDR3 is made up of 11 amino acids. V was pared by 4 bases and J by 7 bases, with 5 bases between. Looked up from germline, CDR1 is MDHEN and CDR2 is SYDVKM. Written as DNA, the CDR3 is TGTGCCAGCAGTTCTTACCAGCCCCAGCATTTT. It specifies CASSSYQPQHF.

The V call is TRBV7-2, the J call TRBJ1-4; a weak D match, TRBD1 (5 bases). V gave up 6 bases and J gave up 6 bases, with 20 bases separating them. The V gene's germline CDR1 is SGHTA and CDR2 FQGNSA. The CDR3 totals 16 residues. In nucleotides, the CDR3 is TGTGCCAGCAGGTTACTCGGGAGGGGCTCCGATGAAAAACTGTTTTTT. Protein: CASRLLGRGSDEKLFF.